This T cell receptor (beta chain) was recovered during a study of early T cells in non-severe SARS-CoV-2 infection. Overall study context: Sequencing input comprised bulk RNA from unsorted whole blood; chain pairing was not available. Study-wide points: Matching results from VDJdb favored anti-spike CD8 responses, leaving private and CD4 specificities undetected.

Molecules of cDNA were individually given unique molecular identifiers that were attached to them. One entry per CDR3 protein, called by TCRdb with MiXCR from the 5' RACE reads. Counted here are fewer than 55,000 distinct CDR3 sequences, around 9.1% occurring once; the ten biggest clones make up 4.2%. There are many counts of this clonotype. Its target is unknown. Per the germline V gene, CDR1 is MGHDK and CDR2 is SYGVNS. The CDR3 covers 13 residues. V lost 7 bases to trimming and J lost 8 bases; unmatched junction nucleotides: 2. Sequencing was done on a sample of whole blood. This clonotype was sampled from an adult who was a healthcare worker with PCR-confirmed SARS-CoV-2 infection or an uninfected control (not recorded which). The chain combines TRBV25-1 with TRBJ1-6; TRBD1 matches at 10 bases. CDR3 DNA: TGTGCCAGCAACGGACAGGGGGATTCACCCCTCCACTTT. Amino acids: CASNGQGDSPLHF. Combining the CDR3 with reference TRBV25-1 and TRBJ1-6 gives the whole variable domain EADIYQTPRYLVIGTGKKITLECSQTMGHDKMYWYQQDPGMELHLIHYSYGVNSTEKGDLSSESTVSRIRTEHFPLTLESARPSHTSQYLCASNGQGDSPLHFGNGTRLTVT.